This is a list of T cell receptor beta chains from one sample in a study of blood T cells in healthy people across ages. TCRdb recomputed calls from the 5' RACE reads with MiXCR, one row per CDR3 protein. In the table there are about 570,000 distinct CDR3 sequences, approximately 30% of which are singletons. The sample taken for sequencing was blood. Receptors originate from a woman aged 70-85 years in good health. CDR3s include the opening cysteine and the closing phenylalanine or tryptophan. The D gene is left open where the match is weak. Rows may omit the clone size; those that give it use once, few, many or a size class.

abundance: few
len: 15
v_gene: TRBV25-1
j_gene: TRBJ1-2
d_gene: -
CDR3aa: CASSDAGTKEYGYTF
CDR3nt: TGTGCCAGCAGTGATGCCGGGACAAAGGAATATGGCTACACCTTC

abundance: -
len: 16
v_gene: TRBV5-1
j_gene: TRBJ2-3
d_gene: -
CDR3aa: CASSLSTRTTADTQYF
CDR3nt: TGCGCCAGCAGCTTGTCTACTCGAACGACAGCAGATACGCAGTATTTT

abundance: few
len: 15
v_gene: TRBV7-2
j_gene: TRBJ2-1
d_gene: -
CDR3aa: CASSSGTAGPGEQFF
CDR3nt: TGTGCCAGCAGCTCCGGGACGGCCGGGCCGGGGGAGCAGTTCTTC

abundance: -
len: 14
v_gene: TRBV20-1
j_gene: TRBJ2-7
d_gene: TRBD2
CDR3aa: CSATGTSGPYEQYF
CDR3nt: TGCAGTGCGACCGGGACTAGCGGACCCTACGAGCAGTACTTC

abundance: -
len: 14
v_gene: TRBV27
j_gene: TRBJ1-1
d_gene: -
CDR3aa: CASSLKAWGVEAFF
CDR3nt: TGTGCCAGCAGTTTAAAAGCGTGGGGGGTTGAAGCTTTCTTT

abundance: many
len: 14
v_gene: TRBV20-1
j_gene: TRBJ2-5
d_gene: TRBD1
CDR3aa: CSALDRGDQRPQYF
CDR3nt: TGCAGTGCCCTGGACAGGGGCGACCAGAGGCCCCAGTACTTC

abundance: few
len: 16
v_gene: TRBV19
j_gene: TRBJ2-3
d_gene: TRBD1
CDR3aa: CASRWGGQGGGDTQYF
CDR3nt: TGTGCCAGTAGGTGGGGAGGACAGGGAGGTGGAGATACGCAGTATTTT

abundance: -
len: 17
v_gene: TRBV27
j_gene: TRBJ1-3
d_gene: TRBD1
CDR3aa: CASSLRGDRASGNTIYF
CDR3nt: TGTGCCAGCAGTTTAAGGGGTGACAGGGCCTCTGGAAACACCATATATTTT

abundance: few
len: 14
v_gene: TRBV29-1
j_gene: TRBJ2-6
d_gene: -
CDR3aa: CSVDRVAGANVLTF
CDR3nt: TGCAGCGTTGACAGGGTAGCTGGGGCCAACGTCCTGACTTTC

abundance: -
len: 15
v_gene: TRBV4-2
j_gene: TRBJ2-7
d_gene: TRBD1
CDR3aa: CASSQRAGGNYEQYF
CDR3nt: TGTGCCAGCAGCCAACGGGCAGGGGGCAACTACGAGCAGTACTTC

abundance: few
len: 15
v_gene: TRBV20-1
j_gene: TRBJ2-1
d_gene: TRBD2
CDR3aa: CSARDLRGGYNEQFF
CDR3nt: TGCAGTGCTAGAGATCTGCGGGGGGGCTACAATGAGCAGTTCTTC

abundance: few
len: 10
v_gene: TRBV27
j_gene: TRBJ1-4
d_gene: -
CDR3aa: CASTEVKLFF
CDR3nt: TGTGCCAGCACGGAGGTAAAACTGTTTTTT

abundance: -
len: 10
v_gene: TRBV20-1
j_gene: TRBJ2-1
d_gene: -
CDR3aa: CSASPNEQFF
CDR3nt: TGCAGTGCTAGTCCCAATGAGCAGTTCTTC

abundance: few
len: 16
v_gene: TRBV18
j_gene: TRBJ2-1
d_gene: -
CDR3aa: CASSPRAGSSYNEQFF
CDR3nt: TGTGCCAGCTCCCCGAGGGCTGGGAGCTCCTACAATGAGCAGTTCTTC

abundance: -
len: 14
v_gene: TRBV7-9
j_gene: TRBJ1-2
d_gene: -
CDR3aa: CASSSGQHNYGYTF
CDR3nt: TGTGCCAGCAGCTCCGGTCAACATAACTATGGCTACACCTTC

abundance: few
len: 14
v_gene: TRBV11-2
j_gene: TRBJ2-7
d_gene: -
CDR3aa: CASRDDAGSFEQYF
CDR3nt: TGTGCCAGCAGAGACGATGCCGGGAGCTTCGAGCAGTACTTC

abundance: -
len: 13
v_gene: TRBV7-2
j_gene: TRBJ2-7
d_gene: -
CDR3aa: CASSLGHSYEQYF
CDR3nt: TGTGCCAGCAGCTTAGGGCATTCCTACGAGCAGTACTTC

abundance: -
len: 15
v_gene: TRBV15
j_gene: TRBJ1-1
d_gene: -
CDR3aa: CATSRERQRNTEAFF
CDR3nt: TGTGCCACCAGCAGAGAGCGGCAGAGAAACACTGAAGCTTTCTTT

abundance: -
len: 15
v_gene: TRBV18
j_gene: TRBJ2-1
d_gene: -
CDR3aa: CASSPQQGGTNEQFF
CDR3nt: TGTGCCAGCTCACCACAACAGGGAGGTACGAATGAGCAGTTCTTC

abundance: -
len: 15
v_gene: TRBV6-5
j_gene: TRBJ2-4
d_gene: -
CDR3aa: CASRSGGVAKNIQYF
CDR3nt: TGTGCCAGCAGGTCAGGGGGGGTGGCCAAAAACATTCAGTACTTC

abundance: once
len: 13
v_gene: TRBV2
j_gene: TRBJ2-5
d_gene: -
CDR3aa: CASSEEYQETQYF
CDR3nt: TGTGCCAGCAGTGAGGAATACCAAGAGACCCAGTACTTC

abundance: many
len: 15
v_gene: TRBV20-1
j_gene: TRBJ2-1
d_gene: -
CDR3aa: CSATDRRRSYNEQFF
CDR3nt: TGCAGTGCTACGGACAGACGCCGCTCCTACAATGAGCAGTTCTTC

abundance: many
len: 14
v_gene: TRBV19
j_gene: TRBJ2-5
d_gene: -
CDR3aa: CASSIKSGQETQYF
CDR3nt: TGTGCCAGTAGTATCAAATCAGGGCAAGAGACCCAGTACTTC

abundance: few
len: 16
v_gene: TRBV29-1
j_gene: TRBJ2-7
d_gene: -
CDR3aa: CSVVNPRHGKHAEQYF
CDR3nt: TGCAGCGTTGTAAACCCCAGACACGGCAAGCATGCCGAGCAGTACTTC

abundance: few
len: 14
v_gene: TRBV7-9
j_gene: TRBJ1-1
d_gene: -
CDR3aa: CASSLKGGVVEAFF
CDR3nt: TGTGCCAGCAGCTTAAAGGGGGGTGTAGTTGAAGCTTTCTTT

abundance: few
len: 14
v_gene: TRBV3-1
j_gene: TRBJ1-1
d_gene: -
CDR3aa: CASSRAGREFEAFF
CDR3nt: TGTGCCAGCAGCCGCGCCGGCCGCGAATTTGAAGCTTTCTTT

abundance: -
len: 14
v_gene: TRBV10-3
j_gene: TRBJ2-6
d_gene: -
CDR3aa: CAFYLRSGANVLTF
CDR3nt: TGTGCATTCTACCTAAGATCTGGGGCCAACGTCCTGACTTTC

abundance: -
len: 14
v_gene: TRBV10-3
j_gene: TRBJ1-6
d_gene: -
CDR3aa: CAISSTDGNSPLHF
CDR3nt: TGTGCCATCAGTTCGACAGACGGTAATTCACCCCTCCACTTT

abundance: few
len: 13
v_gene: TRBV4-2
j_gene: TRBJ2-1
d_gene: -
CDR3aa: CASSQAVYNEQFF
CDR3nt: TGTGCCAGCAGCCAAGCTGTATACAATGAGCAGTTCTTC

abundance: -
len: 12
v_gene: TRBV5-1
j_gene: TRBJ2-7
d_gene: TRBD1
CDR3aa: CASSSQGDEQYF
CDR3nt: TGCGCCAGCAGCTCACAGGGGGACGAGCAGTACTTC

abundance: few
len: 12
v_gene: TRBV12-3/TRBV12-4
j_gene: TRBJ2-7
d_gene: -
CDR3aa: CASRRDLREQYF
CDR3nt: TGTGCCAGCAGGAGGGACCTGCGCGAGCAGTACTTC

abundance: few
len: 13
v_gene: TRBV20-1
j_gene: TRBJ1-5
d_gene: -
CDR3aa: CSAQPGEGQPQHF
CDR3nt: TGCAGTGCTCAACCCGGGGAGGGCCAGCCCCAGCATTTT

abundance: -
len: 12
v_gene: TRBV7-9
j_gene: TRBJ2-1
d_gene: -
CDR3aa: CASSLHGDEQFF
CDR3nt: TGTGCCAGCAGCTTACACGGGGATGAGCAGTTCTTC

abundance: few
len: 13
v_gene: TRBV28
j_gene: TRBJ1-2
d_gene: -
CDR3aa: CASSVPPFGGYTF
CDR3nt: TGTGCCAGCAGTGTCCCCCCCTTTGGGGGCTACACCTTC

abundance: few
len: 16
v_gene: TRBV18
j_gene: TRBJ2-7
d_gene: -
CDR3aa: CASSPLHGNSVYEQYF
CDR3nt: TGTGCCAGCTCACCTCTCCATGGGAATTCCGTCTACGAGCAGTACTTC

abundance: few
len: 15
v_gene: TRBV5-1
j_gene: TRBJ2-1
d_gene: -
CDR3aa: CASSLVGDTYNEQFF
CDR3nt: TGCGCCAGCAGCTTGGTAGGGGACACCTACAATGAGCAGTTCTTC

abundance: few
len: 13
v_gene: TRBV12-3/TRBV12-4
j_gene: TRBJ1-6
d_gene: -
CDR3aa: CASSLDSNSPLHF
CDR3nt: TGCGCCAGCAGTTTGGACAGTAATTCACCCCTCCACTTT

abundance: -
len: 13
v_gene: TRBV7-9
j_gene: TRBJ2-7
d_gene: -
CDR3aa: CASSPPPPREQYF
CDR3nt: TGTGCCAGCAGCCCACCGCCACCGAGGGAGCAGTACTTC

abundance: -
len: 13
v_gene: TRBV6-2/TRBV6-3
j_gene: TRBJ2-5
d_gene: -
CDR3aa: CASRNPGKETQYF
CDR3nt: TGTGCCAGCAGGAATCCGGGAAAAGAGACCCAGTACTTC

abundance: -
len: 14
v_gene: TRBV6-5
j_gene: TRBJ2-5
d_gene: -
CDR3aa: CAISYSGPQGTQYF
CDR3nt: TGTGCCATCAGTTACTCGGGACCCCAGGGGACCCAGTACTTC